This T cell receptor (beta chain) originates from a study of blood T cell repertoires in COVID-19. About the study: Both acute and convalescent COVID-19 samples were obtained from the United States, Italy and Spain.

Only in-frame clones appear in the TCRdb table, and some are missing; sequencing was by immunoSEQ multiplex PCR. The table shows about 190,000 clones, with 70% to 80% occurring only once. The CDR3 consists of 14 residues. Looked up from germline, CDR1 is SGHRS and CDR2 is YFSETQ. With 4 bases removed from V and 2 bases from J, the gap between germline ends came to 12 bases. This TCR derives from a man between 45 and 60 years old who had recovered from COVID-19. The rearrangement links TRBV5-1 to TRBJ2-5; D is unclear. The specimen was peripheral blood. The CDR3 DNA follows: TGCGCCAGCAGCCCACGAGCGATTCAAGAGACCCAGTACTTC. Translated, it gives CASSPRAIQETQYF.